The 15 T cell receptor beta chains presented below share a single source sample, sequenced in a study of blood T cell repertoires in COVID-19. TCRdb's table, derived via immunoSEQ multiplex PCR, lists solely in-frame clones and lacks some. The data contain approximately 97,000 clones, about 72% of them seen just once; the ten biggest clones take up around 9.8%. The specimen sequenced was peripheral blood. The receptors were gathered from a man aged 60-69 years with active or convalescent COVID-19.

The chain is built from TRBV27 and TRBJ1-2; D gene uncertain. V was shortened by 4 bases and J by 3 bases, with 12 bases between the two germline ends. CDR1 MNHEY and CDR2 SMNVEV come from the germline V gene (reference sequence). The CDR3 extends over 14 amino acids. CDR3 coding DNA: TGTGCCAGCAGTTCGGATTGGGGAGACTATGGCTACACCTTC. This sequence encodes CASSSDWGDYGYTF.

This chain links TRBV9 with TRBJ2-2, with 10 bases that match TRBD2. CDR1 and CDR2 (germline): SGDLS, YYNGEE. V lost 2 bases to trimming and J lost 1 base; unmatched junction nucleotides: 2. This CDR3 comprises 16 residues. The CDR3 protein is CASSVGLAENTGELFF. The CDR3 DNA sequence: TGTGCCAGCAGCGTCGGACTAGCGGAGAACACCGGGGAGCTGTTTTTT.

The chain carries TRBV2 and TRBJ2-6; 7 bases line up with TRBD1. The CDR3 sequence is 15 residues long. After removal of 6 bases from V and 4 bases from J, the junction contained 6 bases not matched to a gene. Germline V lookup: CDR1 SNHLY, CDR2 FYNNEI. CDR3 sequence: CASRGQARGANVLTF. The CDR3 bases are TGTGCCAGCAGAGGACAGGCGAGGGGGGCCAACGTCCTGACTTTC. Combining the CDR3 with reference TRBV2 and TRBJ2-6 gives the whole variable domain EPEVTQTPSHQVTQMGQEVILRCVPISNHLYFYWYRQILGQKVEFLVSFYNNEISEKSEIFDDQFSVERPDGSNFTLKIRSTKLEDSAMYFCASRGQARGANVLTFGAGSRLTVL.

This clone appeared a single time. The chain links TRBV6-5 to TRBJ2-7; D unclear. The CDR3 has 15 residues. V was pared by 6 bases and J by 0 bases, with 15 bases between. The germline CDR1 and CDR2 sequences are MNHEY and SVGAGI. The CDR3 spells CASSSSFPGSYEQYF. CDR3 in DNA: TGTGCCAGCAGCTCTTCTTTCCCAGGCTCCTACGAGCAGTACTTC.

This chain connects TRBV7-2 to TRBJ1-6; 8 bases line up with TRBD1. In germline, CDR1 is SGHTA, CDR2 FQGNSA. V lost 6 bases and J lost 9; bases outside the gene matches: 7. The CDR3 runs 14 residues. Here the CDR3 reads CASRQGVRGSPLHF. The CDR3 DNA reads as TGTGCCAGCAGACAGGGGGTTAGGGGTTCACCCCTCCACTTT.

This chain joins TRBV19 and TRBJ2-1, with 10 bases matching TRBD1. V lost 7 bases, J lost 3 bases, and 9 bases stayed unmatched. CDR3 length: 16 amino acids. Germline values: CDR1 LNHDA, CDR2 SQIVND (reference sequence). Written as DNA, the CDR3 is TGTGCCAGTACCCCTTGGGGACAGGGGATCTACAATGAGCAGTTCTTC. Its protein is CASTPWGQGIYNEQFF.

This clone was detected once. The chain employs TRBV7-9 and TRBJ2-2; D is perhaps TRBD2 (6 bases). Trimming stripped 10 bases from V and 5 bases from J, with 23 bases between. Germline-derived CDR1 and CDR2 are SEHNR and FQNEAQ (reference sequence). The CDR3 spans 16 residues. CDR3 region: CATPFGGNMRTGELFF. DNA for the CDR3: TGTGCCACCCCGTTCGGAGGGAATATGAGGACCGGGGAGCTGTTTTTT.

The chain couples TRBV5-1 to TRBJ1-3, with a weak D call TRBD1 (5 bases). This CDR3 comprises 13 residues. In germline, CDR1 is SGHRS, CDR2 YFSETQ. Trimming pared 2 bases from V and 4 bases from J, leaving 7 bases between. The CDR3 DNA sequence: TGCGCCAGCAGCTTCGGGGGAGGAAACACCATATATTTT. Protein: CASSFGGGNTIYF.

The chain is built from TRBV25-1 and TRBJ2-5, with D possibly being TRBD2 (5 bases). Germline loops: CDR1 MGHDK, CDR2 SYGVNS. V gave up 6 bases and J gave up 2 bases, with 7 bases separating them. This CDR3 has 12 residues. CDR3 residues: CASRWEQETQYF. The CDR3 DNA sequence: TGTGCCAGCAGGTGGGAGCAAGAGACCCAGTACTTC.

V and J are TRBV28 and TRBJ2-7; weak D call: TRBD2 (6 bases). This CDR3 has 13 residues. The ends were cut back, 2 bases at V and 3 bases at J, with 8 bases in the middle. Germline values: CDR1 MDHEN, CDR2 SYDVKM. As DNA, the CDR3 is TGTGCCAGCAGTTTAGGGACTGACTACGAGCAGTACTTC. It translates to CASSLGTDYEQYF. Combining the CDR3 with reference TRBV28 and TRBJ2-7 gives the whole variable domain DVKVTQSSRYLVKRTGEKVFLECVQDMDHENMFWYRQDPGLGLRLIYFSYDVKMKEKGDIPEGYSVSREKKERFSLILESASTNQTSMYLCASSLGTDYEQYFGPGTRLTVT.

The CDR3 coding sequence is TGTGCCAGCAGCCGCCAGGAGGACACAGATACGCAGTATTTT. Encoded protein: CASSRQEDTDTQYF. V is TRBV11-3 and J is TRBJ2-3, with D possibly matching TRBD2 (5 bases). Trimming took 5 bases from V and 2 from J, leaving 11 bases between them. Germline CDR1 SGHNT, CDR2 YENEEA. The CDR3 is made up of 14 amino acids.

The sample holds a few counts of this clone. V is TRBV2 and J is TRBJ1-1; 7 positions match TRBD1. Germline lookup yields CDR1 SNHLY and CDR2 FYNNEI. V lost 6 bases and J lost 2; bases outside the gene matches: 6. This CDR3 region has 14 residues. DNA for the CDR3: TGTGCCAGCAGGTCGGGACAGACAAACACTGAAGCTTTCTTT. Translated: CASRSGQTNTEAFF.

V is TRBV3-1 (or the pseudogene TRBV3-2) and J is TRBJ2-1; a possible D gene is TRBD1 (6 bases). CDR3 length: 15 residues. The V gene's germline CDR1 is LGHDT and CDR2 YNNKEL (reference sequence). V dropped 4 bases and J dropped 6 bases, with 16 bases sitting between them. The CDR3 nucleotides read TGTGCCAGCAGCCCCCCCCCACAGGGCGGCAATGAGCAGTTCTTC. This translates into CASSPPPQGGNEQFF.

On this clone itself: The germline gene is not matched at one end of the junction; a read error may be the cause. The CDR3 DNA reads as TGTGCCAGCACTTACTCTTCTGCAGGGGGGTACACTGAAGCTTTCTTT. Residues: CASTYSSAGGYTEAFF. The chain carries TRBV6-5 and TRBJ1-1; 7 bases agree with TRBD1. This CDR3 contains 16 residues. Germline lookup yields CDR1 MNHEY and CDR2 SVGAGI.

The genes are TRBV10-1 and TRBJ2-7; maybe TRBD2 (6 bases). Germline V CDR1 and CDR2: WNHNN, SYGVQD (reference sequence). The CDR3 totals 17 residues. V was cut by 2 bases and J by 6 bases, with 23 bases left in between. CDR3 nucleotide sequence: TGCGCCAGCAGTGAGAGGCTAGTAGCGGTGGGCCTCAGCGAGCAGTACGTC. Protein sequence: CASSERLVAVGLSEQYV.